The rows below give T cell receptor beta chains drawn from one sample of a study of CD8+ T cells in alopecia areata. This table comes from immunoSEQ multiplex PCR, and its TCRdb copy is limited to in-frame clones, with some not included. The table includes more than 200,000 clones, around 65% detected once. Source: CD4+ T cells sorted from blood, taken between weeks 43 and 45, from a patient treated with tofacitinib. The receptors were sampled from a human donor with alopecia areata. Each CDR3 is given with its conserved first and last residue. A D gene is named only where the DNA matches it firmly. The size of a clone is reported for some rows only, either as once, few or many, or as a class for expanded clones.

V,J,D,size,DNA,CDR3
TRBV7-2,TRBJ2-7,TRBD2,.,TGTGCCAGTGGGGGAGGGACGGGCCCCTACGAGCAGTACTTC,CASGGGTGPYEQYF
TRBV19,TRBJ2-5,.,.,TGTGCCAGTAGTAGTTCTGCGACGGTAAAAGAGACCCAGTACTTC,CASSSSATVKETQYF
TRBV30,TRBJ2-3,TRBD2,.,TGTGCCTGGGACGTTACTAGCGGGGAAACAGATACGCAGTATTTT,CAWDVTSGETDTQYF
TRBV30,TRBJ1-5,.,.,TGTGCCTGGAGTCAGTATAGCAATCAGCCCCAGCATTTT,CAWSQYSNQPQHF
TRBV29-1,TRBJ1-1,.,.,TGCAGCGTACTGGGGCCGGTGACCATGAACACTGAAGCTTTCTTT,CSVLGPVTMNTEAFF
TRBV6-6,TRBJ2-3,.,few,TGTGCCAGCAGTTCCCAGGGCTCAAGCACAGATACGCAGTATTTT,CASSSQGSSTDTQYF
TRBV20-1,TRBJ2-3,.,.,TGCAGTGCTCGGACGAATACGCAGTATTTT,CSARTNTQYF
TRBV14,TRBJ2-5,.,few,TGTGCCAGCAGCCATTCGGGCCTTGGGGCGACCCAGTACTTC,CASSHSGLGATQYF
TRBV6-5,TRBJ1-2,TRBD1,.,TGTGCCAGCAGTCTACAGGGGGTAGGGGATGGCTACACCTTC,CASSLQGVGDGYTF
TRBV6-4,TRBJ2-1,TRBD1,.,TGTGCCAGCAGTGACTCGGGGACAGGGGTACACAATGAGCAGTTCTTC,CASSDSGTGVHNEQFF
TRBV27,TRBJ1-1,.,.,TGTGCCAGCAGTCCTCTCGAGGGAACTGAAGCTTTCTTT,CASSPLEGTEAFF
TRBV6-1,TRBJ2-3,.,.,TGTGCCAGCAGTGTTGGGGATACGCAGTATTTT,CASSVGDTQYF
TRBV29-1,TRBJ1-1,.,.,TGCAGCCAGCTTTGGTTGGGGGGCCAGGGCACTGAAGCTTTCTTT,CSQLWLGGQGTEAFF
TRBV14,TRBJ1-5,TRBD1,once,TGTGCCAGCAGGGACTCCGGGACAGGTACGCCTTGGTGTCAGCCCCAGCATTTT,CASRDSGTGTPWCQPQHF
TRBV19,TRBJ1-2,.,.,TGTGCCAGTAGGGGGAGTGTGGAGGAGAATGGCTACACCTTC,CASRGSVEENGYTF
TRBV30,TRBJ1-4,TRBD1,.,TGTGCCTGGAGTGGCCCGGGACAGGGGAGGGCTAAACTGTTTTTT,CAWSGPGQGRAKLFF
TRBV2,TRBJ2-5,.,.,TGTGCCAGCAGTGAGGTCTATCAGGTAGAGACCCAGTACTTC,CASSEVYQVETQYF
TRBV30,TRBJ2-7,.,once,TGTGCCTGGAAGATAGAAGGACTGGGGACAACCTACGAGCAGTACTTC,CAWKIEGLGTTYEQYF
TRBV11-1,TRBJ1-6,.,once,TGTGCCAGCAGCTTCCGGGACACTTCACCCCTCCACTTT,CASSFRDTSPLHF
TRBV15,TRBJ2-5,TRBD2,.,TGTGCCACCAGCGGAGGACTAGCGGTAGAGACCCAGTACTTC,CATSGGLAVETQYF
TRBV29-1,TRBJ2-5,.,.,TGCAGCGTTGATCTTCTAGGGGTGGTCGACAGGAGTCTAGAGACCCAGTACTTC,CSVDLLGVVDRSLETQYF
TRBV29-1,TRBJ1-1,.,.,TGCAGCGTTGTGGGCACAGAAGCTTTCTTT,CSVVGTEAFF
TRBV11-2,TRBJ1-1,.,.,TGTGCCAGCAGCTTAGGGGTCGTTGTGTGGAAGAACACTGAAGCTTTCTTT,CASSLGVVVWKNTEAFF
TRBV30,TRBJ1-4,.,.,TGTGCCTGGAGAGCTACGGGGTCAACTAATGAAAAACTGTTTTTT,CAWRATGSTNEKLFF
TRBV30,TRBJ2-3,.,.,TGTGCCTGGACTAGCGAGCGAGATACGCAGTATTTT,CAWTSERDTQYF